This is a list of T cell receptor beta chains from one sample in a study of CD8 T cells in ankylosing spondylitis. TCRdb re-called the 5' RACE reads with MiXCR, one entry per CDR3 protein. The sample carries 750,000 to 850,000 distinct CDR3 sequences, approximately 12% recorded once. Sequenced: blood, either unsorted or a sorted T cell fraction (not recorded which). The receptors stem from a male donor with ankylosing spondylitis. The CDR3 runs from the conserved cysteine through the conserved F or W.

v_call | cdr3_length | cdr3_aa
TRBV7-2 | 15 | CASSIAGTASYEQYF
TRBV20-1 | 14 | CSARRAATNQPQHF
TRBV5-1 | 17 | CASSPRVAGLTYNEQFF
TRBV6-5 | 17 | CASSYGGGSGATYEQYF
TRBV7-6 | 15 | CASSSRTGNTDTQYF
TRBV7-3 | 15 | CASSLTSSGEYGYTF
TRBV7-2 | 13 | CASSFSTSLLAFF
TRBV29-1 | 13 | CSVGVGPNTEAFF
TRBV20-1 | 15 | CSAPHGQGLGTEAFF
TRBV27 | 15 | CASSLWGAENQPQHF
TRBV12-3/TRBV12-4 | 18 | CASSFWTLSTGPTGELFF
TRBV29-1 | 14 | CSVTLSGQRHEQYF
TRBV20-1 | 14 | CSASTTRADGGYTF
TRBV28 | 13 | CASSSSFRETQYF
TRBV5-1 | 13 | CASSLDGRNIQYF
TRBV18 | 16 | CASSPLPGQGDYGYTF
TRBV4-2 | 16 | CASSQDWGGGGEKLFF
TRBV4-3 | 12 | CASSPARGVQYF
TRBV5-8 | 14 | CASSSPGQADTQYF
TRBV7-3 | 16 | CASSLNGYSNTGELFF
TRBV29-1 | 15 | CSVENRGLGSYEQYF
TRBV2 | 16 | CASSETRGGRADTQYF
TRBV4-3 | 15 | CASSQRDRRDTEAFF
TRBV20-1 | 14 | CSAPGVGFGQPQHF
TRBV5-1 | 14 | CASSLARGDEKLFF
TRBV5-1 | 14 | CASRATPGSYEQYF
TRBV7-2 | 16 | CASSNPYRGKGEKLFF
TRBV29-1 | 14 | CSVEDTGTDNEQFF
TRBV6-1 | 13 | CASAWRGDYEQYF
TRBV20-1 | 15 | CSARDLSGRRTEAFF
TRBV7-9 | 13 | CASRKAGQETQYF
TRBV20-1 | 12 | CSAQGPGYEQYF
TRBV7-9 | 17 | CASSHRVQGSSGNTIYF
TRBV6-2/TRBV6-3 | 14 | CASSQRRINQPQHF
TRBV7-2 | 14 | CASSLSASADTQYF
TRBV7-9 | 13 | CASSRTSWDTIYF
TRBV5-1 | 15 | CASSLQGRNQETQYF
TRBV7-2 | 15 | CASSLNYGGYEKLFF
TRBV5-1 | 16 | CASSPDPQFSNTEAFF
TRBV30 | 12 | CAWSGNWNEQYF
TRBV7-9 | 12 | CASSRDGSNLVF